This T cell receptor beta chain was sequenced in a study of blood T cell repertoires in COVID-19. Per the original data handling: Researchers report that nucleated cell counts were estimated from reference gene primer amplification. TCRdb's table, derived via immunoSEQ multiplex PCR, lists solely in-frame clones and lacks some. V and J calls and clone size are copied from that table; D and trimming were computed from the DNA. Of about 53,000 clones listed, approximately 84% are singletons. Trimming shortened V by 2 bases and J by 7 bases, and 9 bases separated the two germline ends. The CDR3 extends over 13 amino acids. The germline CDR1 and CDR2 sequences are MNHEY and SVGEGT.

This chain links TRBV6-2 or TRBV6-3 with TRBJ1-5, with D possibly TRBD1 on 5 matching bases. Sequencing input: peripheral blood. The TCR comes from a human donor in a cohort sampled during active COVID-19. The CDR3 loop reads CASSYRGGQPQHF. The DNA for the CDR3 is TGTGCCAGCAGTTACCGGGGGGGACAGCCCCAGCATTTT.